The clone carrying this T cell receptor beta chain was counted ten times or more. Its specificity is not known. One entry per CDR3 protein, called by TCRdb with MiXCR from the 5' RACE reads. This table holds 240,000 or so distinct CDR3 sequences, about 11% found once. This CDR3 spans 16 amino acids. V was clipped by 5 bases and J by 6 bases; unmatched bases: 10. This sample is part of a study of CD8 T cells in ankylosing spondylitis. Broader study findings: A TCR beta motif of under 10 highly homologous variants appeared characteristic of ankylosing spondylitis blood. There were earlier reports of some motif variants in reactive arthritis synovial fluid and blood.

Source material: blood, either unsorted or a sorted T cell fraction (not recorded which). V gene TRBV12-3 or TRBV12-4 combines with J gene TRBJ2-1; TRBD2 aligns across 10 bases. This TCR was sampled from a male donor with ankylosing spondylitis or in good health (not recorded which). CDR3 protein: CASSPSGLAIVNEQFF. The DNA of the CDR3 is TGTGCCAGCAGTCCCTCGGGACTAGCGATCGTCAATGAGCAGTTCTTC.